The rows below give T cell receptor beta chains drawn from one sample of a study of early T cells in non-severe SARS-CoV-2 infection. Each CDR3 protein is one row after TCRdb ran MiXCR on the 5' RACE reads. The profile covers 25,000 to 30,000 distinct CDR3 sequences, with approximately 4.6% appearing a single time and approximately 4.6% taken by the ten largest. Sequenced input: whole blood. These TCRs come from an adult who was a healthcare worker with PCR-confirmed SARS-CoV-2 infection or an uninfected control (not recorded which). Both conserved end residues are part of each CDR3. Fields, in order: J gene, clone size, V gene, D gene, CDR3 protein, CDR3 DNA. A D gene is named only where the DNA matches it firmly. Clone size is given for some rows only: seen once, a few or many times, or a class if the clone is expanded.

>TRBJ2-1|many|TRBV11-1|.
CASSASRGGENNEQFF
TGTGCCAGCAGCGCCTCCCGCGGGGGCGAGAACAATGAGCAGTTCTTC
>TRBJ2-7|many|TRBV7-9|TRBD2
CASSLGALAGAEQYF
TGTGCCAGCAGCTTGGGGGCACTAGCGGGAGCCGAGCAGTACTTC
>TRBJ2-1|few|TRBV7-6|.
CASSLTRGEQFF
TGTGCCAGCAGCCTGACTCGAGGAGAGCAGTTCTTC
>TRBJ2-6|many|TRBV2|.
CASSFQGSGANVLTF
TGTGCCAGCAGCTTCCAGGGGTCTGGGGCCAACGTCCTGACTTTC
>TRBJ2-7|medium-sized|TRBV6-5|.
CASSPPGQSLGGQYF
TGTGCCAGCAGCCCACCGGGCCAGTCTCTAGGCGGGCAGTACTTC
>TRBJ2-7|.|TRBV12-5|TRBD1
CASGFRDRVYEQYF
TGTGCTAGTGGTTTCCGGGACAGGGTCTACGAGCAGTACTTC
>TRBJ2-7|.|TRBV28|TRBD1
CASSPGGTGGYEQYF
TGTGCCAGCAGCCCAGGGGGGACAGGGGGCTACGAGCAGTACTTC
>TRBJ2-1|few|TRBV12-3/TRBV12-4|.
CASSSYIGNEQFF
TGTGCCAGCAGTTCCTATATCGGGAATGAGCAGTTCTTC
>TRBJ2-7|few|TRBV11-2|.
CASSSAGFGPYEQYF
TGTGCCAGCAGCTCGGCGGGATTCGGCCCCTACGAGCAGTACTTC
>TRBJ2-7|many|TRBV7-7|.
CASSRSVSYEQYF
TGTGCCAGCAGCAGGTCCGTCTCCTACGAGCAGTACTTC
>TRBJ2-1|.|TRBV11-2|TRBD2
CASSLGERLAGIQFF
TGTGCCAGCAGCTTAGGTGAGCGGCTAGCGGGCATCCAGTTCTTC
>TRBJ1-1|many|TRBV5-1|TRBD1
CASRTTGVNTEAFF
TGCGCCAGCCGAACGACAGGGGTGAACACTGAAGCTTTCTTT
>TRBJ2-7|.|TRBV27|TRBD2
CASNTKGSGTSGYEQYF
TGTGCCAGCAACACCAAAGGGTCCGGGACTAGCGGATACGAGCAGTACTTC